A selection of T cell receptor beta chains follows, all from one sample in a study of blood T cells in healthy people across ages. Using its own MiXCR run on the 5' RACE reads, TCRdb lists one record per CDR3 protein. The repertoire holds some 860,000 distinct CDR3 sequences, with approximately 53% as singletons. Material: blood. These receptors were collected from a man aged 35-49 years in good health. CDR3s include the opening cysteine and the closing phenylalanine or tryptophan. D genes are given only for firm matches. Size values are once, few and many counts, or a class for expanded clones, and some rows have none.

V gene: TRBV6-2/TRBV6-3; D gene: .; J gene: TRBJ1-6; clone size: few; CDR3 DNA: TGTGCCAGCAGCCCGACAGGCCTAAATAATTCACCCCTCCACTTT; CDR3 protein: CASSPTGLNNSPLHF
V gene: TRBV29-1; D gene: .; J gene: TRBJ2-1; clone size: .; CDR3 DNA: TGCAGCGTTGAAGCCAACAGGGACAAGGAGCAGTTCTTC; CDR3 protein: CSVEANRDKEQFF
V gene: TRBV29-1; D gene: TRBD2; J gene: TRBJ2-3; clone size: few; CDR3 DNA: TGCAGCGTTGAAGGTAGCGGGACCCGTGGAAGGCTCACAGATACGCAGTATTTT; CDR3 protein: CSVEGSGTRGRLTDTQYF
V gene: TRBV20-1; D gene: TRBD2; J gene: TRBJ2-7; clone size: .; CDR3 DNA: TGCAGTTCGACCCGAAGCGGGAGTATCGGCGAGCAGTACTTC; CDR3 protein: CSSTRSGSIGEQYF
V gene: TRBV21-1; D gene: .; J gene: TRBJ2-7; clone size: few; CDR3 DNA: TGTGCCAGCAGCGCACGGGACTACCCCTCCTACGAGCAGTACTTC; CDR3 protein: CASSARDYPSYEQYF
V gene: TRBV14; D gene: .; J gene: TRBJ1-1; clone size: .; CDR3 DNA: TGTGCCAGCAGCCAAGTCCACACATACACTGAAGCTTTCTTT; CDR3 protein: CASSQVHTYTEAFF
V gene: TRBV12-3/TRBV12-4; D gene: TRBD1; J gene: TRBJ1-1; clone size: .; CDR3 DNA: TGTGCCAGCAGTTTATCGGGGACAGTTGGGATCATGAACACTGAAGCTTTCTTT; CDR3 protein: CASSLSGTVGIMNTEAFF
V gene: TRBV28; D gene: TRBD2; J gene: TRBJ2-2; clone size: .; CDR3 DNA: TGTGCCAGCAGTTTATCTGTAGCGGGGGCCTTAAATAACACCGGGGAGCTGTTTTTT; CDR3 protein: CASSLSVAGALNNTGELFF
V gene: TRBV28; D gene: TRBD1; J gene: TRBJ2-5; clone size: .; CDR3 DNA: TGTGCCAGCAGTTTAATTGGACAGGACCAAGAGACCCAGTACTTC; CDR3 protein: CASSLIGQDQETQYF
V gene: TRBV10-3; D gene: TRBD1; J gene: TRBJ1-4; clone size: .; CDR3 DNA: TGTGCCATCAGTGGGACGGGACAGGGCTTGGAAAAACTGTTTTTT; CDR3 protein: CAISGTGQGLEKLFF
V gene: TRBV10-3; D gene: .; J gene: TRBJ2-7; clone size: .; CDR3 DNA: TGTGCCATCAGCGACAGTACCTACGAGCAGTACTTC; CDR3 protein: CAISDSTYEQYF
V gene: TRBV29-1; D gene: TRBD2; J gene: TRBJ2-1; clone size: .; CDR3 DNA: TGCAGCGTTGAAAACCGATTGGCGTCGGGGCTAGCGGGGGGAAGCTCCTACAATGAGCAGTTCTTC; CDR3 protein: CSVENRLASGLAGGSSYNEQFF
V gene: TRBV14; D gene: TRBD2; J gene: TRBJ2-7; clone size: .; CDR3 DNA: TGTGCCAGCAGCCTCCAACTGACTAGCGGGAGTTTCTACAATGAGCAGTACTTC; CDR3 protein: CASSLQLTSGSFYNEQYF
V gene: TRBV10-3; D gene: TRBD2; J gene: TRBJ2-1; clone size: .; CDR3 DNA: TGTGCCATCAGTGAGGAGCGGGAGATGAATGAGCAGTTCTTC; CDR3 protein: CAISEEREMNEQFF
V gene: TRBV24-1; D gene: TRBD1; J gene: TRBJ2-7; clone size: few; CDR3 DNA: TGTGCCACCAGTGATTCCGGGACAGGGACCTACGAGCAGTACTTC; CDR3 protein: CATSDSGTGTYEQYF
V gene: TRBV11-2; D gene: .; J gene: TRBJ2-7; clone size: once; CDR3 DNA: TGTGCCAGCAGCTGCGGTGCGGGACAAGTCTACGAGCAGTACTTC; CDR3 protein: CASSCGAGQVYEQYF
V gene: TRBV20-1; D gene: .; J gene: TRBJ1-4; clone size: .; CDR3 DNA: TGCAGTGCTAGGGAATCCCCGGTTGCAACTAATGAAAAACTGTTTTTT; CDR3 protein: CSARESPVATNEKLFF
V gene: TRBV9; D gene: .; J gene: TRBJ2-5; clone size: .; CDR3 DNA: TGTGCCAGCAGCGTAACTTCAGGGACACAAGAGACCCAGTACTTC; CDR3 protein: CASSVTSGTQETQYF
V gene: TRBV20-1; D gene: .; J gene: TRBJ2-7; clone size: .; CDR3 DNA: TGCAGTGCTAGAGGACAGGTTGGGTTCTACGAGCAGTACTTC; CDR3 protein: CSARGQVGFYEQYF
V gene: TRBV4-2; D gene: TRBD1; J gene: TRBJ1-2; clone size: few; CDR3 DNA: TGTGCCAGCAGCCAAACGACGGACAGGGCCTATGGCTACACCTTC; CDR3 protein: CASSQTTDRAYGYTF
V gene: TRBV4-3; D gene: .; J gene: TRBJ2-6; clone size: few; CDR3 DNA: TGCGCCAGCAGCCAAGACCTGAGGAGATGGGGCTCTGGGGCCAACGTCCTGACTTTC; CDR3 protein: CASSQDLRRWGSGANVLTF
V gene: TRBV24-1; D gene: .; J gene: TRBJ2-4; clone size: .; CDR3 DNA: TGTGCCACCAGTCCCCTTTGGCGGGCCAAAAACATTCAGTACTTC; CDR3 protein: CATSPLWRAKNIQYF
V gene: TRBV5-1; D gene: .; J gene: TRBJ1-1; clone size: .; CDR3 DNA: TGCGCCAGCAGCTTGAGGGGACCAGGGAATGAAGCTTTCTTT; CDR3 protein: CASSLRGPGNEAFF
V gene: TRBV30; D gene: .; J gene: TRBJ1-2; clone size: .; CDR3 DNA: TGTGCCTGGAGGGGAAGGGGAGCTAACTATGGCTACACCTTC; CDR3 protein: CAWRGRGANYGYTF
V gene: TRBV27; D gene: .; J gene: TRBJ2-6; clone size: .; CDR3 DNA: TGTGCCAGCAGAACTGGATCTGGGGCCAACGTCCTGACTTTC; CDR3 protein: CASRTGSGANVLTF
V gene: TRBV3-1; D gene: TRBD2; J gene: TRBJ2-3; clone size: .; CDR3 DNA: TGTGCCAGCAGCCGGGGACTAGCGGGAGGTGGTACATATACGCAGTATTTT; CDR3 protein: CASSRGLAGGGTYTQYF
V gene: TRBV10-3; D gene: .; J gene: TRBJ1-2; clone size: .; CDR3 DNA: TGTGCCATCAGTGAGCCCCGGCAGCCCTATGGCTACACCTTC; CDR3 protein: CAISEPRQPYGYTF
V gene: TRBV2; D gene: .; J gene: TRBJ2-7; clone size: once; CDR3 DNA: TGTGCCAGAAACGACCGGGACGAGAGCTCCTACGAGCAGTACTTC; CDR3 protein: CARNDRDESSYEQYF
V gene: TRBV29-1; D gene: TRBD1; J gene: TRBJ2-1; clone size: .; CDR3 DNA: TGCAGCGTTGAATCCGGGACAGGGAACAATGAGCAGTTCTTC; CDR3 protein: CSVESGTGNNEQFF
V gene: TRBV28; D gene: .; J gene: TRBJ1-1; clone size: few; CDR3 DNA: TGTGCCAGCAGACCATTGCGGGGGAACACTGAAGCTTTCTTT; CDR3 protein: CASRPLRGNTEAFF
V gene: TRBV2; D gene: .; J gene: TRBJ1-4; clone size: .; CDR3 DNA: TGTGCCAGCCGTGACCTGGGGGAAAAACTGTTTTTT; CDR3 protein: CASRDLGEKLFF
V gene: TRBV10-3; D gene: TRBD2; J gene: TRBJ2-1; clone size: few; CDR3 DNA: TGTGCCATCAGTGAACCGGGACTAGCGGGAGTAAAGAATGAGCAGTTCTTC; CDR3 protein: CAISEPGLAGVKNEQFF
V gene: TRBV24-1; D gene: .; J gene: TRBJ2-2; clone size: .; CDR3 DNA: TGTGCCACCAGTGATCCCCGCCTCACCGGGGAGCTGTTTTTT; CDR3 protein: CATSDPRLTGELFF
V gene: TRBV28; D gene: .; J gene: TRBJ2-7; clone size: .; CDR3 DNA: TGTGCCAGCAGCAACACTGGGGGTTACGAGCAGTACTTC; CDR3 protein: CASSNTGGYEQYF
V gene: TRBV4-1; D gene: .; J gene: TRBJ2-1; clone size: .; CDR3 DNA: TGCGCCAGCAGCCACCCTAACCCGGGACCCCCCTACAGTGAGCAGTTCTTC; CDR3 protein: CASSHPNPGPPYSEQFF
V gene: TRBV12-3/TRBV12-4; D gene: .; J gene: TRBJ2-7; clone size: .; CDR3 DNA: TGTGCCAGCAGTTTCGCAGTCTACCCCTACGAGCAGTACTTC; CDR3 protein: CASSFAVYPYEQYF
V gene: TRBV7-2; D gene: TRBD1; J gene: TRBJ1-2; clone size: .; CDR3 DNA: TGTGCCAATGGACAGGGATGGGACTATGGCTACACCTTC; CDR3 protein: CANGQGWDYGYTF
V gene: TRBV20-1; D gene: .; J gene: TRBJ1-6; clone size: few; CDR3 DNA: TGCAGTGCTAGGTCGGAGGGAGGTAATTCACCCCTCCACTTT; CDR3 protein: CSARSEGGNSPLHF
V gene: TRBV3-1; D gene: .; J gene: TRBJ2-3; clone size: many; CDR3 DNA: TGTGCCAGCAGCCCATGGGGGGGCGCTAGCACAGATACGCAGTATTTT; CDR3 protein: CASSPWGGASTDTQYF
V gene: TRBV7-9; D gene: .; J gene: TRBJ1-2; clone size: many; CDR3 DNA: TGTGCCAGCAGCTTCGAGTCCCGTAGGCCCCTAGAAGGGTACACCTTC; CDR3 protein: CASSFESRRPLEGYTF
V gene: TRBV28; D gene: .; J gene: TRBJ1-6; clone size: .; CDR3 DNA: TGTGCCAGCAGCCAGGGAGGGGTTGATTCACCCCTCCACTTT; CDR3 protein: CASSQGGVDSPLHF